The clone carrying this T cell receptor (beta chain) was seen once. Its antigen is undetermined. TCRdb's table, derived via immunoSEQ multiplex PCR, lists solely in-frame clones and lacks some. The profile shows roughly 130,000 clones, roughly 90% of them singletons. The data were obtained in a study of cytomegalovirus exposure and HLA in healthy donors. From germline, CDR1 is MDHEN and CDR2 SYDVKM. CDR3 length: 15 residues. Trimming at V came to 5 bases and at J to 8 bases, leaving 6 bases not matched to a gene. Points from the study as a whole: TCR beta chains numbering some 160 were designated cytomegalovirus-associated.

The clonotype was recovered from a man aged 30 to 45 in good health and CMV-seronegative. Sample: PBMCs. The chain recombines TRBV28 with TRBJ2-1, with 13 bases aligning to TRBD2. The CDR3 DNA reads TGTGCCAGCAGTCGGGGACTAGCGGGGTGGGATGAGCAGTTCTTC. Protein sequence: CASSRGLAGWDEQFF.